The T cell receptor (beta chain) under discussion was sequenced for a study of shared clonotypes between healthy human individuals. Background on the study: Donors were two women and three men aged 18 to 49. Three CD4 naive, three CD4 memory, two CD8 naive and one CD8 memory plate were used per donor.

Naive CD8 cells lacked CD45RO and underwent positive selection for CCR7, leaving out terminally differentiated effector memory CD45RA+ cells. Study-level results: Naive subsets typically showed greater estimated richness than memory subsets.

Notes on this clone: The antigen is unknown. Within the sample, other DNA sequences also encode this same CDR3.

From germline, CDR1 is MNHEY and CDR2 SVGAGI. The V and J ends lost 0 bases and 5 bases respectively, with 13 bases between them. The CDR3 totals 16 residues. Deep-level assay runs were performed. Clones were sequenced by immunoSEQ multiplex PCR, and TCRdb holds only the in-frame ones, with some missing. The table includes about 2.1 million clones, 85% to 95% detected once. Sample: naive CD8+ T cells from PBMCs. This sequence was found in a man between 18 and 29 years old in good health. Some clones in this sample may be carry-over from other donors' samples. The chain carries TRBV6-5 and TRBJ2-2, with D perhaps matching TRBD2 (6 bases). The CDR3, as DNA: TGTGCCAGCAGTTACTCTTGGGGGGAGAGGACCGGGGAGCTGTTTTTT. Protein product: CASSYSWGERTGELFF.